The entry below describes one T cell receptor beta chain. The CDR3 length is 15 residues. CDR1 and CDR2 (germline): SGHVS, FNYEAQ. Losses at the gene ends were 5 bases for V and 10 bases for J; bases not matched to a gene: 11. The sample comes from a study of glioma-infiltrating T cells after dendritic cell vaccination. Looking at the study overall: Three intradermal dendritic cell vaccine injections were given every two weeks.

Libraries were prepared by immunoSEQ multiplex PCR; TCRdb keeps only in-frame clonotypes and omits some of them. The repertoire has 90,000 to 100,000 clones, 70% to 80% of them found once; the top ten carry over 5%. The sequence derives from a human donor with glioblastoma. The sequenced sample was blood, obtained before dendritic cell vaccination. V is TRBV7-6 and J is TRBJ2-1, with 10 bases fitting TRBD2. Written as DNA, the CDR3 is TGTGCCAGCAGCCCCGGGACTAGCGCCGTGGGGGAGCAGTTCTTC. Encoded protein: CASSPGTSAVGEQFF. The full variable domain, in which reference TRBV7-6 and TRBJ2-1 provide the parts outside the CDR3, is GAGVSQSPRYKVTKRGQDVALRCDPISGHVSLYWYRQALGQGPEFLTYFNYEAQQDKSGLPNDRFSAERPEGSISTLTIQRTEQRDSAMYRCASSPGTSAVGEQFFGPGTRLTVL.